A single T cell receptor beta chain is shown here with its context. The table came from immunoSEQ multiplex PCR; TCRdb's copy has only in-frame clones and leaves some out. The sample yields some 150,000 clones, over 65% seen once. The sample belongs to a study of blood T cell repertoires in COVID-19. As for the study in general: Some COVID-19 samples were acute and others convalescent; all came from the United States, Italy and Spain. Sample material is recorded as cDNA or gDNA derived from T cells, B-cell-depleted T cells, or PBMCs.

The CDR3 loop spans 15 amino acids. V was cut by 7 bases and J by 0 bases, with 13 bases left in between. From germline, CDR1 is MDHEN and CDR2 SYDVKM. The rearrangement links TRBV28 to TRBJ1-5, with no clear D. The sequenced material came from peripheral blood. The sequence was obtained from a human donor in a cohort sampled during active COVID-19. The CDR3 sequence is CASIAETYSNQPQHF. CDR3 coding DNA: TGTGCCAGCATTGCAGAGACTTATAGCAATCAGCCCCAGCATTTT. The variable domain in full, completed from reference TRBV28 and TRBJ1-5, reads DVKVTQSSRYLVKRTGEKVFLECVQDMDHENMFWYRQDPGLGLRLIYFSYDVKMKEKGDIPEGYSVSREKKERFSLILESASTNQTSMYLCASIAETYSNQPQHFGDGTRLSIL.